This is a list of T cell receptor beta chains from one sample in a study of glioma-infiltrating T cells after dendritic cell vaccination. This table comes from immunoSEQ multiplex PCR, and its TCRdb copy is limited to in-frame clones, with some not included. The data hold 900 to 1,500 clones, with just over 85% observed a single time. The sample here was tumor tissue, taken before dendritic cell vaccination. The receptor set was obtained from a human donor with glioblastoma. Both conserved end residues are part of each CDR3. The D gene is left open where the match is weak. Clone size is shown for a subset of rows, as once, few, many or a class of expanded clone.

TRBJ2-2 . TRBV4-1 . CASSQDAGNTGELFF TGCGCCAGCAGCCAAGACGCAGGGAACACCGGGGAGCTGTTTTTT
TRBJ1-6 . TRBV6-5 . CASRPKDRINSPLHF TGTGCCAGCAGGCCGAAAGACAGAATTAATTCACCCCTCCACTTT
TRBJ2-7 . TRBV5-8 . CASSPGFGSSYEQYF TGTGCCAGCAGCCCGGGGTTTGGGAGCTCCTACGAGCAGTACTTC
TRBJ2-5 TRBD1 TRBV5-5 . CASRDWDSEETQYF TGTGCCAGCAGGGATTGGGACAGTGAAGAGACCCAGTACTTC
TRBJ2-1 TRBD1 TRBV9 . CASSEPDRGRGNEQFF TGTGCCAGCAGCGAACCGGACAGGGGAAGGGGCAATGAGCAGTTCTTC
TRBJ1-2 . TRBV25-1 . CASEGYGYTF TGTGCCAGCGAGGGCTATGGCTACACCTTC
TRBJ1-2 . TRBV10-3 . CAISWGEGNYGYTF TGTGCCATCAGTTGGGGGGAGGGGAACTATGGCTACACCTTC
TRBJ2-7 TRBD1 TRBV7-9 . CASSPITGGGGYEQYF TGTGCCAGCAGCCCAATCACAGGGGGCGGAGGGTACGAGCAGTACTTC
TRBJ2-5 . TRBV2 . CASSITRGEQETQYF TGTGCCAGCAGTATAACAAGGGGCGAACAAGAGACCCAGTACTTC
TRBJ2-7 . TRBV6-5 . CASSYSVENSEQYF TGTGCCAGCAGTTACTCGGTCGAGAACTCCGAGCAGTACTTC
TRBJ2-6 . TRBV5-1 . CASRVGSGANVLTF TGCGCCAGCAGGGTCGGCTCTGGGGCCAACGTCCTGACTTTC
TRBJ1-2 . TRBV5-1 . CASSLGQSNYGYTF TGCGCCAGCAGCTTGGGACAGAGTAACTATGGCTACACCTTC
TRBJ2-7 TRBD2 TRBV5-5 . CASRPGLAGGWYEQYF TGTGCCAGCAGACCCGGACTAGCGGGAGGATGGTACGAGCAGTACTTC
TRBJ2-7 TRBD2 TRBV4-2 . CASSQDAGEDYEQYF TGTGCCAGCAGCCAAGATGCGGGAGAGGACTACGAGCAGTACTTC
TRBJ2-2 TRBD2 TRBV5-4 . CASSLRPGLAAGELFF TGTGCCAGCAGCTTGAGACCCGGACTAGCCGCCGGGGAGCTGTTTTTT
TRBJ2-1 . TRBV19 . CASSITGEAYNEQFF TGTGCCAGTAGTATCACAGGGGAGGCCTACAATGAGCAGTTCTTC
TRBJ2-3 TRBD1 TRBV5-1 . CASSWGDRDTDTQYF TGCGCCAGCAGCTGGGGGGACAGGGACACAGATACGCAGTATTTT
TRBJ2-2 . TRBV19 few CASSPGSANTGELFF TGTGCCAGTAGCCCCGGGTCCGCGAACACCGGGGAGCTGTTTTTT
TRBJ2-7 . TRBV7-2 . CASSSHVYEQYF TGTGCCAGCAGCTCCCATGTCTACGAGCAGTACTTC
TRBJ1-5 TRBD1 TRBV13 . CASSASGTGGSQPQHF TGTGCCAGCAGCGCCTCCGGGACAGGGGGCTCTCAGCCCCAGCATTTT
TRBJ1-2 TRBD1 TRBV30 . CAWHRQGGYYGYTF TGTGCCTGGCACAGACAGGGCGGATACTATGGCTACACCTTC
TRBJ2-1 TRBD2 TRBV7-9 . CASSIRPTSGRAHRAEQFF TGTGCCAGCAGCATCCGGCCGACTAGCGGGAGGGCCCACCGGGCTGAGCAGTTCTTC
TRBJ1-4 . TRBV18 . CASSPSQRGEKLFF TGTGCCAGCTCACCATCGCAGCGGGGTGAAAAACTGTTTTTT
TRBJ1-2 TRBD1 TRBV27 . CASSPRDRPLYGYTF TGTGCCAGCAGCCCGCGGGACAGGCCCCTCTATGGCTACACCTTC
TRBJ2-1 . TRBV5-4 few CATTGFVRNEQFF TGTGCCACTACGGGATTCGTCCGCAATGAGCAGTTCTTC
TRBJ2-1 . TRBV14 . CASSQETSYNEQFF TGTGCCAGCAGCCAAGAGACTAGCTACAATGAGCAGTTCTTC
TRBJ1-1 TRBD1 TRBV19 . CASSAPTDRVKRAFF TGTGCCAGTAGTGCTCCAACCGACAGGGTCAAACGAGCTTTCTTT
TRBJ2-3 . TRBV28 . CASSFVAGTDTQYF TGTGCCAGCAGTTTTGTAGCGGGCACAGATACGCAGTATTTT
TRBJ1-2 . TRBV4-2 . CASSQGTGSSYGYTF TGTGCCAGCAGCCAAGGGACGGGGAGTTCCTATGGCTACACCTTC
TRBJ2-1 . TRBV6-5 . CASRRLGAYNEQFF TGTGCCAGCAGGAGACTAGGGGCCTACAATGAGCAGTTCTTC
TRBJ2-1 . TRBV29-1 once CSVEKPYEQFF TGCAGCGTTGAAAAGCCATATGAGCAGTTCTTC
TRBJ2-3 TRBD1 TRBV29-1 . CSVDPGQGEDTQYF TGCAGCGTTGATCCGGGACAGGGTGAAGATACGCAGTATTTT
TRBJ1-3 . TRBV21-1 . CASSALTGGNGNTIYF TGTGCCAGCAGCGCCCTAACAGGGGGCAATGGAAACACCATATATTTT
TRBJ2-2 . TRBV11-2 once CASSTRLDLGELFF TGTGCCAGCAGCACCCGACTAGACCTCGGGGAGCTGTTTTTT
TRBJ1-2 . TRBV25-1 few CASSEQGSGVAAF TGTGCCAGCAGTGAACAGGGATCGGGGGTGGCCGCCTTC
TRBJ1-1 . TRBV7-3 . CASSLRANTEAFF TGTGCCAGCAGCTTAAGAGCTAACACTGAAGCTTTCTTT
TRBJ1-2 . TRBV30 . CAWNTGLGYTF TGTGCCTGGAATACAGGGCTTGGCTACACCTTC
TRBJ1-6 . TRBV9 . CASSVGAWDSPLHF TGTGCCAGCAGCGTAGGGGCTTGGGATTCACCCCTCCACTTT
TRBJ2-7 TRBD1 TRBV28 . CASSSVRGRTYEQYF TGTGCCAGCAGTTCCGTCAGGGGGCGGACCTACGAGCAGTACTTC
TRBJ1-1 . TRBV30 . CARTLGSNTEAFF TGTGCTCGCACGCTCGGGAGTAACACTGAAGCTTTCTTT
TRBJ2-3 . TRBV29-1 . CSGTTGDTQYF TGCAGCGGGACCACGGGGGATACGCAGTATTTT
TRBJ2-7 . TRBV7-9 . CASSLTAYEQYF TGTGCCAGCAGCTTGACTGCCTACGAGCAGTACTTC
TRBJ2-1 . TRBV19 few CASSPPQEDEQFF TGTGCCAGTAGTCCCCCCCAGGAGGATGAGCAGTTCTTC
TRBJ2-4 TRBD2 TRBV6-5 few CASSTRGGLNNIQYF TGTGCCAGCAGTACACGGGGGGGGTTAAATAACATTCAGTACTTC
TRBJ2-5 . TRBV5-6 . CASSSDRMSRTQYF TGTGCCAGCAGCTCTGACAGGATGTCACGGACCCAGTACTTC